This T cell receptor beta chain is drawn from a study of T cells after yellow fever vaccination (dated by TCRdb to the late 2010s). Looking at the study overall: Libraries from fractions with low cell numbers were prepared with the SMART-Seq v4 Ultra Low Input RNA kit. To follow T-cell clones before and after primary and booster YFV17D yellow fever vaccination, bulk TCR alpha and beta repertoires were sequenced over time. Two healthy male donors, one aged 18 to 30 and one aged 30 to 39 years, were included in the cohort. Bulk PBMC replicates and cell subsets were isolated from blood drawn at multiple timepoints before and after both primary and secondary immunization.

Trimming takes 0 bases from V and 6 bases from J, and the germline ends sit 11 bases apart. The CDR3 contains 14 residues, cysteine and phenylalanine counted. The kept DNA is CDR3 alone, 42 bases in frame from the first base. TCR cDNA was synthesized by 5'RACE template switching, through which a universal primer site and unique molecular identifiers were introduced. Priming for cDNA synthesis came from both the TCR alpha and TCR beta constant segments. Library amplification involved two PCR steps, and the second step added sample barcodes and sequencing adapters. Sequencing of the libraries was done on either Illumina HiSeq 2500 (2x100 bp) or NovaSeq (2x150 bp). In the original analysis: Demultiplexing of reads and collapsing into UMI consensus sequences were performed with MIGEC, and V(D)J alignment was carried out with MiXCR. Vaccine-responding clonotypes were identified with edgeR using replicate PBMC samples, with FDR below 0.01 and a log2 fold change above 5 up to day 15 being required. Bulk clonotypes were assigned CD4 or CD8 identity according to which sequenced CD4 or CD8 repertoire held them at higher abundance. TCRdb took the public reads, trimmed them with fastp at Q25, ran MiXCR for clone calling and kept in-frame beta chains. Entries that share a CDR3 protein sequence are merged under the most common genes and DNA. The V and J calls and clone size are TCRdb's, not the authors'. A total of tens of thousands of distinct CDR3 sequences appear in this sample, roughly 7.4% of them only once. Of the sample, roughly 35% is held by the ten largest clones.

What the authors observed across the whole study: Because the study included only a couple of donors, the extent to which the findings can be generalized is limited. Most clones expanded after primary vaccination (around 96% of CD4 and over 80% of CD8) were re-detected after the booster, suggesting that broad memory maintenance occurred. A small fraction of clonotypes appeared in both the CD4 and CD8 compartments, likely as a result of convergent recombination. Computational filtering was required because FACS-sorted repertoires could contain abundant contaminating clonotypes from the bulk population. The secondary T-cell response was found to be weaker but faster than the primary response, with a peak reached on day 5 rather than on day 15.

Worth noting for this clonotype: There is no known antigen for this receptor. No clone much larger than this one lies a single base away; base qualities are absent.

The sample's treatment or condition, from its label and the paper: live attenuated yellow fever vaccine strain. PBMCs were isolated from peripheral blood using a standard Ficoll-Paque protocol. Dynabeads CD4 and CD8 positive selection kits were used to isolate CD4 and CD8 T-cell fractions. RNA was extracted with TriZol from bulk PBMCs, CD4 and CD8 fractions, and dextramer-positive and dextramer-negative fractions. This clonotype was sampled from a man aged 18 to 29 who received the YFV17D yellow fever vaccine. The sample in question was CD8+ T cells sorted from PBMCs, obtained 5 days after the first yellow fever vaccination. This sequence uses TRBV12-3 or TRBV12-4 and TRBJ1-2, and the D gene may be TRBD1, 5 bases matching. The CDR3 here reads CASSLAARGDGYTF. Read as DNA, the sequence is TGTGCCAGCAGTTTAGCGGCCCGGGGCGATGGCTACACCTTC.